A selection of T cell receptor beta chains follows, all from one sample in a study of vaccination effects on CD4 cells after COVID-19. These receptors' targets are unknown. The repertoire was sequenced with immunoSEQ multiplex PCR; TCRdb's copy has only in-frame clones and lacks some. The sample yields 40,000 to 55,000 clones, roughly four fifths seen once. Sequences were derived from CD4+ T cells from PBMCs cultured without peptide, sampled before COVID-19 vaccination. The receptors come from a human donor who had a prior SARS-CoV-2 infection. The CDR3 runs from the conserved cysteine through the conserved F or W. A D gene is named only where the DNA matches it firmly. Clone size is not always given. Where it is, it says once, few, many or a class for expanded clones.

j_call v_call d_call clone_size cdr3_aa cdr3_nt
TRBJ1-2 TRBV10-3 TRBD1 medium-sized CAIMGTDSNYGYTF TGTGCCATCATGGGGACAGATTCCAACTATGGCTACACCTTC
TRBJ2-7 TRBV11-1 . few CASSLNGYEQYF TGTGCCAGCAGCTTAAACGGGTACGAGCAGTACTTC
TRBJ1-5 TRBV19 TRBD1 . CASSGPGTGGEQPQHF TGTGCCAGTAGTGGACCTGGGACAGGGGGAGAACAGCCCCAGCATTTT
TRBJ1-2 TRBV5-4 . . CASSLAQGYGYGYTF TGTGCCAGCAGCTTGGCTCAGGGGTATGGCTATGGCTACACCTTC
TRBJ2-1 TRBV5-6 TRBD2 . CASSLVSSGGAFLFF TGTGCCAGCAGCTTGGTTAGTAGCGGGGGGGCGTTTCTGTTCTTC
TRBJ1-5 TRBV28 . . CASSSPGLGRNQPQHF TGTGCCAGCAGTTCCCCTGGATTGGGGCGCAATCAGCCCCAGCATTTT
TRBJ2-5 TRBV7-9 . . CASSWIQETQYF TGTGCCAGCAGCTGGATCCAAGAGACCCAGTACTTC
TRBJ2-3 TRBV18 TRBD2 . CASSSQQRGGPTQYF TGTGCCAGCTCATCCCAACAGCGGGGGGGTCCAACGCAGTATTTT
TRBJ2-5 TRBV19 TRBD2 few CASTKLAGAQETQYF TGTGCCAGTACAAAACTAGCGGGAGCTCAAGAGACCCAGTACTTC
TRBJ1-5 TRBV18 . . CASSPMGREQPQHF TGTGCCAGCTCACCCATGGGACGGGAACAGCCCCAGCATTTT
TRBJ2-7 TRBV19 . . CASSMGSGGSTTEQYF TGTGCCAGTAGTATGGGGTCGGGGGGCTCCACTACCGAGCAGTACTTC
TRBJ2-5 TRBV2 TRBD1 . CASDRSGGETQYF TGTGCCAGTGACCGGTCAGGGGGAGAGACCCAGTACTTC
TRBJ1-2 TRBV3-1/TRBV3-2 TRBD1 once CASSDRGNGGGYTF TGTGCCAGCAGCGACAGGGGAAATGGAGGTGGCTACACCTTC
TRBJ2-5 TRBV12-3/TRBV12-4 . once CASSLGETQYF TGTGCCAGCAGTTTAGGTGAGACCCAGTACTTC
TRBJ1-2 TRBV18 . once CASSPPSDGPSNYGYTF TGTGCCAGCTCACCACCGTCTGATGGGCCTTCTAACTATGGCTACACCTTC